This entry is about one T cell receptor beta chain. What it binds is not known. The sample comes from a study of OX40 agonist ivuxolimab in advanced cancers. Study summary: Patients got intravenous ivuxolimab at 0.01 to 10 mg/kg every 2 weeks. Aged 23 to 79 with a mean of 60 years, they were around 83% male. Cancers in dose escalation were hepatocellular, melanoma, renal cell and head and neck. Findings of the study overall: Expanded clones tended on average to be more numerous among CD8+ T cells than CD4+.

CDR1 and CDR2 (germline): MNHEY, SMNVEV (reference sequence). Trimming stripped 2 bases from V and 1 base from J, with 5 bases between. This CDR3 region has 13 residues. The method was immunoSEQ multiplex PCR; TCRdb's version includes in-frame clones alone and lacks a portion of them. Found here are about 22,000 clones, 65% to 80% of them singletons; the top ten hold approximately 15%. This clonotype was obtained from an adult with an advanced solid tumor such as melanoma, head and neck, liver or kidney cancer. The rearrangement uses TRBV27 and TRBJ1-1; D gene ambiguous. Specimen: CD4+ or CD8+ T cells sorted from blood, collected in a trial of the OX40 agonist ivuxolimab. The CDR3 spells CASSLGPNTEAFF. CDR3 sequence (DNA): TGTGCCAGCAGTTTAGGGCCGAACACTGAAGCTTTCTTT.